This TCR beta chain comes out of a study of blood T cell repertoires in COVID-19. Per the original data handling: For nucleated cells, counts were estimated from reference gene primer amplification. Repertoires were generated with immunoSEQ multiplex PCR, while TCRdb's copy carries only in-frame clones and drops some. From that table come the V and J calls and clone size; the DNA was used to work out D and trimming. Here the sample spans about 240,000 clones, around 87% being singletons. Sequenced material: peripheral blood. The sequence came from a woman in her 70s with active or convalescent COVID-19.

This CDR3 reads CASSLSGYPDSPLHF. DNA for the CDR3: TGTGCCAGCAGCTTATCAGGGTACCCTGATTCACCCCTCCACTTT. The chain has TRBV11-2 and TRBJ1-6; a possible D gene is TRBD1 (5 bases). Between the trimmed V and J ends, which lost 2 bases and 8 bases, there was a span of 13 bases. The CDR3 sequence is 15 residues long. Germline V gene lookup returns CDR1 SGHAT and CDR2 FQNNGV. Looking up the rest from reference TRBV11-2 and TRBJ1-6 gives the full variable domain: EAGVAQSPRYKIIEKRQSVAFWCNPISGHATLYWYQQILGQGPKLLIQFQNNGVVDDSQLPKDRFSAERLKGVDSTLKIQPAKLEDSAVYLCASSLSGYPDSPLHFGNGTRLTVT.